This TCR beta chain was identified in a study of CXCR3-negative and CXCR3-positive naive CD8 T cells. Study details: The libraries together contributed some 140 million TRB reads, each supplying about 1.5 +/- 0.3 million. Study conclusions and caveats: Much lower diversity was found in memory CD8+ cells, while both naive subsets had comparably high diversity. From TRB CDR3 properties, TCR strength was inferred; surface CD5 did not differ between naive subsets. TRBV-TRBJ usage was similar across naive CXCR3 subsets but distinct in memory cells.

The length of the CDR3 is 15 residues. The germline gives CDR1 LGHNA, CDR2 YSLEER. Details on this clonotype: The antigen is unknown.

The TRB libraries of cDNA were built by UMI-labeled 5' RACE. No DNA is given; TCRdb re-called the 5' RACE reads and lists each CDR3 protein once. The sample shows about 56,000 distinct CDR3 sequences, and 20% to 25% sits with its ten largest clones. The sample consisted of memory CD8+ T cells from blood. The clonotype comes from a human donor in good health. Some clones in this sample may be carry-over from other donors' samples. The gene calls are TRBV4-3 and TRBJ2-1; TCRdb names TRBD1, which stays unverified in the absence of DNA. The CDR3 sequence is CASSQDGTGINEQFF.